Sequencing of this T cell receptor beta chain was carried out in a study of graft-versus-host responses after intestinal transplantation. At the level of the study: Transplants given to recipients were multivisceral, liver-intestinal, or isolated intestinal. Anti-thymocyte globulin induction preceded two to four years of tacrolimus and steroid maintenance in all recipients. Study-level points and caveats: With peak circulating GvH clone levels came an association with early post-transplant HvG declines. GvH clones detected in recipient marrow included some appearing first in ileum or blood.

This clone has just a few counts. Its antigen is currently unknown. Produced via immunoSEQ multiplex PCR; TCRdb's table is partial and in-frame only. This table has approximately 79,000 clones, about four fifths appearing once. V lost 7 bases and J lost 5, with 15 bases in between. CDR1 is MNHNY, CDR2 SVGAGI, per germline (reference sequence). This CDR3 is built from 13 residues. This rearrangement joins TRBV6-6 to TRBJ2-7, with D possibly being TRBD2 (5 bases). The sample here was unstimulated CD4+ T cells sorted from spleen or lymph node cells, taken before intestinal transplant. This receptor was obtained from a human donor who received an intestinal transplant. The CDR3 loop is CASKSVGADEQYF. The CDR3 DNA sequence: TGTGCCAGCAAGTCGGTGGGAGCGGACGAGCAGTACTTC.